A selection of T cell receptor beta chains follows, all from one sample in a study of cytomegalovirus exposure and HLA in healthy donors. Measured with immunoSEQ multiplex PCR; TCRdb has only the in-frame clones, and not every one. The sample records about 130,000 clones, more than 65% being singletons. Source material: PBMCs. Receptors were obtained from a man younger than 35 in good health and CMV-seropositive. Each CDR3 is given with its conserved first and last residue. Fields, in order: clone size, V gene, D gene, J gene, CDR3 DNA, CDR3 protein. The D gene is left open where the match is weak. Clone size appears in some rows only: once, few, many, or a class for an expanded clone.

>-|TRBV6-5|TRBD1|TRBJ1-6
TGTGCCAGCAGTTACTCAAGGGGGACAGGGGGTTCACCCCTCCACTTT
CASSYSRGTGGSPLHF
>-|TRBV11-2|TRBD1|TRBJ1-2
TGTGCCAGCAGCTCATCAGGGGGTTCCTATGGCTACACCTTC
CASSSSGGSYGYTF
>once|TRBV9|TRBD2|TRBJ2-7
TGTGCCAGCAGCGCCGGGACTAGCGGGGGATACGAGCAGTACTTC
CASSAGTSGGYEQYF
>-|TRBV7-9|TRBD2|TRBJ2-7
TGTGCCAGCAGCTTAAGCGGGGCCTCCTCCTACGAGCAGTACTTC
CASSLSGASSYEQYF
>-|TRBV30|TRBD1|TRBJ2-7
TGTGCCGGAGAGGACAGGGTAGCCTCCGAGCAGTACTTC
CAGEDRVASEQYF
>once|TRBV6-4|-|TRBJ1-4
TGTGCCAGCAGTCCGAGACTTGGACTGTTTTTT
CASSPRLGLFF
>few|TRBV2|TRBD2|TRBJ2-1
TGTGCCAGCTACCCCTTGGCGGGAGGGTCTGAGCAGTTCTTC
CASYPLAGGSEQFF
>-|TRBV5-1|-|TRBJ1-4
TGCGCCAGCAGCTTGGTGGGGGGGACTAATGAAAAACTGTTTTTT
CASSLVGGTNEKLFF
>-|TRBV30|-|TRBJ1-3
TGTGCCTGGAGGGGCAGGGCCCCCTTCTCTGGAAACACCATATATTTT
CAWRGRAPFSGNTIYF
>-|TRBV7-2|TRBD1|TRBJ1-6
TGTGCCAGCAGCTTAGCGACAGGGGGTGGGCATTCACCCCTCCACTTT
CASSLATGGGHSPLHF
>-|TRBV10-2|-|TRBJ1-1
TGCGCCAGCAGGCGCCCGAACACTGAAGCTTTCTTT
CASRRPNTEAFF
>-|TRBV9|-|TRBJ2-1
TGTGCCAGCAGCGTAGGGGTAGCGTCGATCGATGAGCAGTTCTTC
CASSVGVASIDEQFF
>-|TRBV30|TRBD2|TRBJ2-3
TGTGCCCCGGGGGGGGCGAAAGATACGCAGTATTTT
CAPGGAKDTQYF
>-|TRBV10-2|-|TRBJ2-7
TGCGCCAGTACCGGGGGATTGGACTACGAGCAGTACTTC
CASTGGLDYEQYF
>few|TRBV4-3|-|TRBJ1-6
TGCGCCAGCAGCCAAGAAGCCCCGAACGTTAATAATTCACCCCTCCACTTT
CASSQEAPNVNNSPLHF
>-|TRBV2|-|TRBJ1-3
TGTGCCAGCAGAACAGACAGAATTAACTCTGGAAACACCATATATTTT
CASRTDRINSGNTIYF